The source of this T cell receptor beta chain is a study of blood T cell repertoires in COVID-19. Turning to the study itself: Sample material is recorded as cDNA or gDNA derived from T cells, B-cell-depleted T cells, or PBMCs.

V trimming: 0 bases; J trimming: 7 bases; junction bases outside the gene matches: 6. The CDR3 has 16 residues. Germline CDR1 SGHRS, CDR2 YFSETQ. Repertoires were generated with immunoSEQ multiplex PCR, while TCRdb's copy carries only in-frame clones and drops some. Of roughly 320,000 clones listed, 90% are singletons. The sequence was obtained from a woman aged 30 to 39 who had been exposed to COVID-19. The source material was PBMCs or T cells enriched from blood (not recorded which). The V gene is TRBV5-1, the J gene TRBJ2-2, with 10 nucleotides matching TRBD1. The CDR3 DNA follows: TGCGCCAGCAGCTTGGAGGACAGGGGGTTATTCGGGGAGCTGTTTTTT. Amino acids: CASSLEDRGLFGELFF.